This is a list of T cell receptor beta chains from one sample in a study of T-cell memory formation after mild COVID-19. From the 5' RACE reads, TCRdb called clonotypes with MiXCR, one entry per CDR3 protein. Of approximately 110,000 distinct CDR3 sequences listed, approximately 21% are singletons. The sample taken for sequencing was PBMCs or a T cell subset sorted from them (not recorded which). These receptors all come from a young man who had mild COVID-19 (a few samples of this study predate the infection). Cell type and time point are not known. CDR3s include the opening cysteine and the closing phenylalanine or tryptophan. Fields, in order: clone size, D gene, V gene, J gene, CDR3 protein, CDR3 DNA. A D gene is named only where the DNA matches it firmly. Clone sizes are given selectively: once, few, many, or a class where the clone is expanded.

>.|.|TRBV12-3/TRBV12-4|TRBJ2-4
CASRVGSGEKDIQYF
TGTGCCAGCAGGGTCGGTTCGGGGGAGAAGGACATTCAGTACTTC
>few|.|TRBV2|TRBJ2-7
CAGARDYEQYF
TGTGCCGGGGCCAGGGATTACGAGCAGTACTTC
>.|.|TRBV20-1|TRBJ2-5
CSARVVETQYF
TGCAGTGCTAGAGTCGTGGAGACCCAGTACTTC
>.|TRBD2|TRBV7-9|TRBJ2-1
CASSTQTSGGANEQFF
TGTGCCAGCAGCACCCAGACTAGCGGGGGGGCGAATGAGCAGTTCTTC
>.|.|TRBV10-3|TRBJ2-1
CAIDRGRGDEQFF
TGTGCCATCGATCGGGGACGTGGCGATGAGCAGTTCTTC
>.|TRBD1|TRBV4-2|TRBJ2-7
CASSQITGGDSYEQYF
TGTGCCAGCAGCCAGATAACAGGGGGCGACTCCTACGAGCAGTACTTC
>few|.|TRBV6-6|TRBJ1-2
CASSYIFPGLPYGYTF
TGTGCCAGCAGTTACATTTTCCCAGGGTTGCCCTATGGCTACACCTTC
>few|.|TRBV7-9|TRBJ2-3
CASISGAAEDTQYF
TGTGCCAGCATCTCAGGGGCGGCCGAGGATACGCAGTATTTT
>few|TRBD1|TRBV5-1|TRBJ2-2
CASSPRTGRDTGELFF
TGCGCCAGCAGCCCCCGGACAGGGCGGGACACCGGGGAGCTGTTTTTT
>.|.|TRBV7-9|TRBJ1-1
CASSLSPHYGAFF
TGTGCCAGCAGCTTATCCCCTCATTATGGGGCTTTCTTT
>.|TRBD2|TRBV27|TRBJ2-2
CASSSLLVSGGLNTGELFF
TGTGCCAGCAGTTCCCTCCTCGTCAGCGGGGGGCTGAACACCGGGGAGCTGTTTTTT
>.|.|TRBV7-9|TRBJ2-1
CASSLGASDNEQFF
TGTGCCAGCAGCTTGGGAGCGTCCGACAATGAGCAGTTCTTC
>.|TRBD1|TRBV6-5|TRBJ2-1
CASTRTGSSYNEQFF
TGTGCCAGCACCCGGACAGGGAGCTCCTACAATGAGCAGTTCTTC
>few|TRBD2|TRBV2|TRBJ2-5
CASSDRREGETQYF
TGTGCCAGCAGTGATCGGAGGGAGGGGGAGACCCAGTACTTC
>few|TRBD1|TRBV27|TRBJ2-7
CASSLGQGAGEQYF
TGTGCCAGCAGTTTGGGACAGGGGGCTGGAGAGCAGTACTTC
>few|TRBD1|TRBV6-2/TRBV6-3|TRBJ2-2
CASSSRDRMSGELFF
TGTGCCAGCAGTTCGCGGGACAGGATGTCCGGGGAGCTGTTTTTT
>.|TRBD1|TRBV7-9|TRBJ2-3
CASSPPQGAGDTQYF
TGTGCCAGCAGCCCTCCCCAGGGGGCGGGTGATACGCAGTATTTT
>few|.|TRBV5-1|TRBJ1-1
CASSLGLSLATAFF
TGCGCCAGCAGCTTGGGCCTTTCATTGGCAACCGCTTTCTTT
>.|.|TRBV27|TRBJ2-1
CASSLSGPDYNEQFF
TGTGCCAGCAGCCTAAGCGGCCCCGACTACAATGAGCAGTTCTTC
>.|.|TRBV28|TRBJ2-5
CASSSRRGRETQYF
TGTGCCAGCAGCTCCCGACGGGGGAGGGAGACCCAGTACTTC
>once|.|TRBV7-9|TRBJ1-1
CASSPGWGENTEAFF
TGTGCCAGCAGCCCCGGCTGGGGCGAGAACACTGAAGCTTTCTTT
>few|.|TRBV5-6|TRBJ1-1
CASSLGLRGNTEAFF
TGTGCCAGCAGCTTGGGGCTGCGGGGGAACACTGAAGCTTTCTTT
>.|.|TRBV25-1|TRBJ2-5
CASSVGRETQYF
TGTGCCAGCAGTGTTGGAAGAGAGACCCAGTACTTC
>.|TRBD1|TRBV4-3|TRBJ2-1
CASSRRVGQQGYIPEYNEQFF
TGCGCCAGCAGCCGCCGTGTCGGCCAACAGGGGTACATTCCCGAGTACAATGAGCAGTTCTTC